A selection of T cell receptor beta chains follows, all from one sample in a study of CD8+ T cells in alopecia areata. Profiling relied on immunoSEQ multiplex PCR, and the TCRdb table lists in-frame clones only, not all of them. The sample consists of over 120,000 clones, around 49% of them appearing once. The source material was CD4+ T cells sorted from blood, sampled at week 0. The receptors originated from a human donor with alopecia areata. Each CDR3 is given with its conserved first and last residue. A D gene is named only where the DNA matches it firmly. Size is stated for part of the rows, as once, few or many counts, or as a class when the clone is expanded.

>14|TRBJ2-3|.|TRBV2|TRBD2
TGTGCCAGCAAAGAGCTAGCGGGAGCCGATACGCAGTATTTT
CASKELAGADTQYF
>12|TRBJ2-7|.|TRBV28|.
TGTGCCAGCAGTCGACAGCACTACGAGCAGTACTTC
CASSRQHYEQYF
>12|TRBJ2-3|.|TRBV29-1|.
TGCAGCGTTGATCAAGGGACAGATACGCAGTATTTT
CSVDQGTDTQYF
>14|TRBJ2-7|.|TRBV5-1|.
TGCGCCAGCAGCCCCTCAGGAACCCCTGGCGAGCAGTACTTC
CASSPSGTPGEQYF
>15|TRBJ2-1|.|TRBV5-1|TRBD1
TGCGCCAGCAGCCGACCGGGACAGGGGTACAATGAGCAGTTCTTC
CASSRPGQGYNEQFF
>14|TRBJ2-2|few|TRBV19|.
TGTGCCAGTAGTCTGACTATAACCCCACTAGAGCTGTTTTTT
CASSLTITPLELFF
>13|TRBJ2-1|.|TRBV29-1|.
TGCAGCTTAAGGAGTCTCCCCCACAGTGAGCAGTTCTTC
CSLRSLPHSEQFF
>16|TRBJ2-3|few|TRBV7-2|.
TGTGCCAGCAGCTTAGGTGCGGGGTCTTGGGCGGATACGCAGTATTTT
CASSLGAGSWADTQYF
>13|TRBJ1-1|.|TRBV29-1|.
TGCAGCGTTGAACGGGCTTTGAACACTGAAGCTTTCTTT
CSVERALNTEAFF
>14|TRBJ2-7|.|TRBV7-2|.
TGTGCCAGCAGCCCAACTTACGGTACCTACGAGCAGTACTTC
CASSPTYGTYEQYF
>14|TRBJ2-3|.|TRBV30|.
TGTGCCTGGAGTATTGGCGGGTCCACAGATACGCAGTATTTT
CAWSIGGSTDTQYF
>13|TRBJ2-2|few|TRBV19|.
TGTGCCAGTAGTATCCCACCCACCGGGGAGCTGTTTTTT
CASSIPPTGELFF
>16|TRBJ2-7|.|TRBV7-9|.
TGTGCCAGCAGCTCACATAAGGACGCTCATCTCTACGAGCAGTACTTC
CASSSHKDAHLYEQYF
>14|TRBJ1-2|.|TRBV23-1|TRBD1
TGCGCCAGCAGTCCCCGGGACAGGGAGGATGGCTACACCTTC
CASSPRDREDGYTF
>15|TRBJ1-1|.|TRBV25-1|.
TGTGCCAGTCTCATACCGGGACCGAAGAACACTGAAGCTTTCTTT
CASLIPGPKNTEAFF
>13|TRBJ2-3|.|TRBV30|.
TGTGCCTGGAGTTTCGAGTCGACAGATACGCAGTATTTT
CAWSFESTDTQYF
>13|TRBJ2-5|.|TRBV13|.
TGTGCCAGCAGTTCCGGGACCCAAGAGACCCAGTACTTC
CASSSGTQETQYF
>18|TRBJ1-4|few|TRBV25-1|TRBD1
TGTGCCAGCAGTGATGTTACGGACAGGGGACAACTCCGGGAAAAACTGTTTTTT
CASSDVTDRGQLREKLFF
>10|TRBJ1-2|few|TRBV29-1|.
TGCAGCACCAGTCAGGGCGGCTACACCTTC
CSTSQGGYTF
>16|TRBJ2-2|few|TRBV5-4|.
TGTGCCAGCAGCTTGCCCCGGGGGCCCGACACCGGGGAGCTGTTTTTT
CASSLPRGPDTGELFF
>15|TRBJ1-1|.|TRBV7-6|.
TGTGCCAGCAGCTTCTCCCAGGGGCTCGGCACTGAAGCTTTCTTT
CASSFSQGLGTEAFF
>15|TRBJ1-1|.|TRBV5-1|TRBD1
TGCGCCAGCAGTTATCGGACAGGGGAGAACACTGAAGCTTTCTTT
CASSYRTGENTEAFF
>12|TRBJ2-1|.|TRBV2|.
TGTGCCAGCAGTGCCTCGGGGAATGAGCAGTTCTTC
CASSASGNEQFF